This entry is about one TCR beta chain. This sample is drawn from a study of shared T cell receptors in the human thymus. The V and J ends lost 6 bases and 4 bases respectively, with 15 bases between them. The CDR3 is 14 residues long. Germline V gives CDR1 MDHEN, CDR2 SYDVKM. The assay was immunoSEQ multiplex PCR, and TCRdb's table has in-frame clones only and misses some. The sample carries hundreds of thousands of clones, approximately 89% recorded once. The data were also submitted as part of a second study, on human thymus T cells.

The rearrangement uses TRBV28 and TRBJ1-2; weak D call: TRBD1 (5 bases). Material for sequencing was thymocytes. This receptor was taken from a boy under two years old with a congenital heart defect. The CDR3 DNA is TGTGCCAGCAGGACCCTGGGGGGTCCCTATGGCTACACCTTC. Translated: CASRTLGGPYGYTF.